The 5 T cell receptor beta chains below come from one sample, sequenced in a study of blood T cell repertoires in COVID-19. The data were produced by immunoSEQ multiplex PCR, yet TCRdb's version contains in-frame clones alone and is incomplete. Of about 110,000 clones in the sample, about 85% were seen once. Material: peripheral blood. The receptors were sampled from a human donor in a cohort sampled during active COVID-19.

The V call is TRBV28, the J call TRBJ2-7; 8 nucleotides line up with TRBD1. Germline V lookup: CDR1 MDHEN, CDR2 SYDVKM. CDR3 length equals 15 residues. J was trimmed by 1 base and V by 6 bases; bases with no gene match: 8. The CDR3 nucleotides are TGTGCCAGCAGGAGACAGGGGACCCAATCCTACGAGCAGTACTTC. Protein: CASRRQGTQSYEQYF.

The chain joins TRBV2 to TRBJ1-1, with D possibly TRBD1 on 5 matching bases. This CDR3 is built from 11 residues. Germline-derived CDR1 and CDR2 are SNHLY and FYNNEI. V was clipped by 8 bases and J by 4 bases, with 8 bases between them. The CDR3 DNA sequence: TGTGCCAGCGGGGCATTCACTGAAGCTTTCTTT. Translated: CASGAFTEAFF.

In this sample, this clone turned up once. The genes are TRBV6-2 or TRBV6-3 and TRBJ2-7, with 12 bases matching TRBD2. Germline CDR1 is MNHEY and CDR2 is SVGEGT. The CDR3 totals 17 residues. Unmatched junction bases numbered 13, after V lost 6 bases and J lost 4 bases. CDR3 in amino acids: CASSKPGLAGLRYEQYF. The CDR3 DNA is TGTGCCAGCAGCAAACCGGGACTAGCGGGCCTTCGGTACGAGCAGTACTTC.

This clone was counted once. The chain joins TRBV28 to TRBJ2-3; 8 nucleotides line up with TRBD1. With V trimmed by 6 bases and J by 2 bases, 13 bases remained unmatched. The CDR3 sequence is 17 residues long. CDR1 is MDHEN, CDR2 SYDVKM, per germline. CDR3 sequence: CASSLGGRGRVTDTQYF. The CDR3 DNA reads TGTGCCAGCAGCCTAGGGGGCAGGGGGCGCGTCACAGATACGCAGTATTTT.

On this clone itself: This sample includes further DNA sequences coding for the same CDR3. The J gene is TRBJ2-7, the V gene TRBV5-1; 9 bases are a match to TRBD2. This CDR3 is 15 amino acids long. Per the germline V gene, CDR1 is SGHRS and CDR2 is YFSETQ. With V trimmed by 0 bases and J by 4 bases, 5 bases remained unmatched. For the CDR3, the DNA is TGCGCCAGCAGCTTGGATGCGGGAGGGCCGTACGAGCAGTACTTC. Encoded protein: CASSLDAGGPYEQYF.